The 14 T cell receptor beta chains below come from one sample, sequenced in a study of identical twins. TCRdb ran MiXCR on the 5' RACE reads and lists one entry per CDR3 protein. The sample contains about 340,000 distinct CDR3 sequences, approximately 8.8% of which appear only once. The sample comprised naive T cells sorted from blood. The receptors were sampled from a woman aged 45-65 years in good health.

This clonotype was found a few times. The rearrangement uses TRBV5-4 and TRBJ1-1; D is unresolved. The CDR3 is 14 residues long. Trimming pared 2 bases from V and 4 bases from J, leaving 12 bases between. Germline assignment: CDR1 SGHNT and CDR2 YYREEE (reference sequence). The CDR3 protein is CASSFYDRATEAFF. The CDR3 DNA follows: TGTGCCAGCAGCTTTTATGATCGTGCCACTGAAGCTTTCTTT.

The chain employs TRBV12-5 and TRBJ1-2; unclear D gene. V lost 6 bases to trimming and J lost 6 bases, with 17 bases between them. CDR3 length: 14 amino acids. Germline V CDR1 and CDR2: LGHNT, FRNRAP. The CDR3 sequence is CASGHRSSTDGYTF. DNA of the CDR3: TGTGCTAGTGGCCATCGATCATCGACGGATGGCTACACCTTC.

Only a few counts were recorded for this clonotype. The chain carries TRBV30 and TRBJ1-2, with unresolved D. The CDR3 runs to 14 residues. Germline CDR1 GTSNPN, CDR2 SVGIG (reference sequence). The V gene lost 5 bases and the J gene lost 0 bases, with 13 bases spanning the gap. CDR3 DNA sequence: TGTGCCTGGGCGGGAGTCGGAGCTAACTATGGCTACACCTTC. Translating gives CAWAGVGANYGYTF.

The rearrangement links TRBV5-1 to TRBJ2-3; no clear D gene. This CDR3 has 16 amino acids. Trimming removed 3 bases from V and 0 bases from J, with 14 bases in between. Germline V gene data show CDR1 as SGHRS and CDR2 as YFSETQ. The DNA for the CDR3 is TGCGCCAGCAGCTCCCGCAAGACGGCCAGCACAGATACGCAGTATTTT. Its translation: CASSSRKTASTDTQYF. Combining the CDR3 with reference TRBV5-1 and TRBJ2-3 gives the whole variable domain KAGVTQTPRYLIKTRGQQVTLSCSPISGHRSVSWYQQTPGQGLQFLFEYFSETQRNKGNFPGRFSGRQFSNSRSEMNVSTLELGDSALYLCASSSRKTASTDTQYFGPGTRLTVL.

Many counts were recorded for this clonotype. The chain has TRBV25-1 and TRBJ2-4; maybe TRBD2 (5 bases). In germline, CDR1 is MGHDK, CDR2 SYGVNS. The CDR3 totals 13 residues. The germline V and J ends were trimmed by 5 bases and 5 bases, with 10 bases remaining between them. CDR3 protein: CASSLASENIQYF. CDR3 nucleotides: TGTGCCAGCAGTTTAGCGAGTGAAAACATTCAGTACTTC.

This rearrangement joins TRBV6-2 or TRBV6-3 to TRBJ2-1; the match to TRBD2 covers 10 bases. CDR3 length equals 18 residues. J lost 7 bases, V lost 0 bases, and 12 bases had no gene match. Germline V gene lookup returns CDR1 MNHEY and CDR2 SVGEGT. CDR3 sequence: CASSYSLAGGGAGNEQFF. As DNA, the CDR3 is TGTGCCAGCAGTTACTCGTTAGCGGGAGGTGGAGCAGGTAATGAGCAGTTCTTC.

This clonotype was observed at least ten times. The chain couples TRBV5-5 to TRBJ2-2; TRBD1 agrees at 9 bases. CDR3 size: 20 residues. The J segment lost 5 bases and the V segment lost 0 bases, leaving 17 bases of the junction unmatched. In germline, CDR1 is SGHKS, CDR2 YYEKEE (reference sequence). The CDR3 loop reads CASSLVGQGLGMPPTGELFF. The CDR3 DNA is TGTGCCAGCAGCTTGGTGGGACAGGGCCTCGGGATGCCCCCAACCGGGGAGCTGTTTTTT.

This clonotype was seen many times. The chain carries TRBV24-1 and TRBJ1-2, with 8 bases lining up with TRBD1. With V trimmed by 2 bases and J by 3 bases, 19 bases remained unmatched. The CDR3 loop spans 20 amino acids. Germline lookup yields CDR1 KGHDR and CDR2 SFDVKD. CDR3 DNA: TGTGCCACCAGTGATTCCAGTTGGGACCCTCGCAGGGGGCCCGACTATGGCTACACCTTC. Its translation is CATSDSSWDPRRGPDYGYTF.

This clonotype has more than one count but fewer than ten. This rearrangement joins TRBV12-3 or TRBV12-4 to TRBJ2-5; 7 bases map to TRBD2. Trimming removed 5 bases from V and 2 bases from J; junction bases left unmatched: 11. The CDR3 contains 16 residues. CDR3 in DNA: TGTGCCAGCAGTGCCCTGGGGAGGGCAACACAAGAGACCCAGTACTTC. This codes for CASSALGRATQETQYF.

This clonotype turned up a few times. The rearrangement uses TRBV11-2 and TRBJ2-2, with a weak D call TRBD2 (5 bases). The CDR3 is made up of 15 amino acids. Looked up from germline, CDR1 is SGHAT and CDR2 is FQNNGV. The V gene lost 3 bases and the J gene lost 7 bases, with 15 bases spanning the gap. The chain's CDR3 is CASSLASLRVGELFF. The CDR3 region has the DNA TGTGCCAGCAGCTTGGCTAGCCTTCGGGTCGGGGAGCTGTTTTTT.

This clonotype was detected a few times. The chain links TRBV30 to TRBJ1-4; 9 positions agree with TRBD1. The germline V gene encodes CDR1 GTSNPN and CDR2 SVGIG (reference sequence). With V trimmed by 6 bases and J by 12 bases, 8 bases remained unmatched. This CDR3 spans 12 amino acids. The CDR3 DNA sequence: TGTGCCTGCCTCCGGGACAGGGCTCAACTGTTTTTT. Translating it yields CACLRDRAQLFF.

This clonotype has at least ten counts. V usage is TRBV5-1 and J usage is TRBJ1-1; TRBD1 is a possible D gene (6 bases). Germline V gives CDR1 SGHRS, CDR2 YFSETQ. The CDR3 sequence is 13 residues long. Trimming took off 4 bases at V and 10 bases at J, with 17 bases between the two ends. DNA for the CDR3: TGCGCCAGCAGCCTTACCTACAGGGATCGAGCTTTCTTT. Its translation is CASSLTYRDRAFF.

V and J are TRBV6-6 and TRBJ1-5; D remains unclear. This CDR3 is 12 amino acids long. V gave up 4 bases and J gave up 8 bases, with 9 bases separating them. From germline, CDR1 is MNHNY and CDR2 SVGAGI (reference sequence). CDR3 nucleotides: TGTGCCAGCAGTTTATCCGGGGAGCCCCAGCATTTT. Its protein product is CASSLSGEPQHF.

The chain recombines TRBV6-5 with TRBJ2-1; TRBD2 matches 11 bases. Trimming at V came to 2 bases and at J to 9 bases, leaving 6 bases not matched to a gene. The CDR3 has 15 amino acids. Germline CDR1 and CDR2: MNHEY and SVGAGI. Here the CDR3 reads CASSYLVAGGGEQFF. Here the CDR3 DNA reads TGTGCCAGCAGTTACCTAGTAGCGGGAGGGGGTGAGCAGTTCTTC.